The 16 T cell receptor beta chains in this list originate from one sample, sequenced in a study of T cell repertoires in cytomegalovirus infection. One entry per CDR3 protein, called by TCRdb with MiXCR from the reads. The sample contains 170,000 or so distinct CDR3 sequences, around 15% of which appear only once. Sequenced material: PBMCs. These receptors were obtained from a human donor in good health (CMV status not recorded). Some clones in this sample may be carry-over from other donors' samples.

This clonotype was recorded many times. The CDR3 DNA sequence: TGCGCCAGCAGCCAATCTAGCGGGATAGGTTCCTACGAGCAGTACTTC. It specifies CASSQSSGIGSYEQYF. The rearrangement uses TRBV4-3 and TRBJ2-7; TRBD2 aligns across 9 bases. Germline loops: CDR1 LGHNA, CDR2 YSLEER. CDR3 length: 16 amino acids. V gave up 2 bases and J gave up 1 base; unmatched junction bases: 6.

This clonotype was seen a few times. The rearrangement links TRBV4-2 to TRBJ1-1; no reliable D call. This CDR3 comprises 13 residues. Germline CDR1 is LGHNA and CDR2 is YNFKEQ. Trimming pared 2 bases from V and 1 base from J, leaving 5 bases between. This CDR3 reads CASSQYANTEAFF. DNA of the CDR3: TGTGCCAGCAGCCAATATGCGAACACTGAAGCTTTCTTT.

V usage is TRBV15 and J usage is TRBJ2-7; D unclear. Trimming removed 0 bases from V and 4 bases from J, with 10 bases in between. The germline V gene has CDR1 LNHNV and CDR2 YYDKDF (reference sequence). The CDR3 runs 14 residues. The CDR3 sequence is CATSREAIHYEQYF. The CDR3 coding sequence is TGTGCCACCAGCAGAGAAGCAATCCATTACGAGCAGTACTTC.

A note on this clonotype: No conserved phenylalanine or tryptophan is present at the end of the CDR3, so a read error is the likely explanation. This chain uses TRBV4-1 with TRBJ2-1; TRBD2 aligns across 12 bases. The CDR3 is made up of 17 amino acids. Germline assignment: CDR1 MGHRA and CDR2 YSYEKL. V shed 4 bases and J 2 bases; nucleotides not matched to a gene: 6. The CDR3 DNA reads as TGCGCCAGCAGCCGGGAACTAGCGGGAGGTACCTACAATGAGCAGTTCTTA. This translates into CASSRELAGGTYNEQFL.

The CDR3 spells CAIRDSFNTEAFF. In DNA form, the CDR3 reads TGTGCCATACGGGACAGCTTTAACACTGAAGCTTTCTTT. This chain links TRBV6-6 with TRBJ1-1; 7 bases align to TRBD1. The CDR3 is made up of 13 amino acids. The V segment lost 10 bases and the J segment 2 bases; nucleotides outside the gene matches: 7. The germline CDR1 and CDR2 sequences are MNHNY and SVGAGI (reference sequence).

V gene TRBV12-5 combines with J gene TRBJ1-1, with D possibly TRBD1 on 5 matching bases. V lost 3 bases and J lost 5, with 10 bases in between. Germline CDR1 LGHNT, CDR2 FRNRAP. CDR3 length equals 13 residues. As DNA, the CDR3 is TGTGCTAGTGGTTTCGGGGAGGGGACTGAAGCTTTCTTT. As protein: CASGFGEGTEAFF.

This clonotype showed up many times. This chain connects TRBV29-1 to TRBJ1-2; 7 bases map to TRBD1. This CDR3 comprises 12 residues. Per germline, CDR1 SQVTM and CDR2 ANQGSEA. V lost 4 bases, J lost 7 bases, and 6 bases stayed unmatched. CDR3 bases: TGCAGCGTTGCAGACAGGGACCCTGGCTACACCTTC. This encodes CSVADRDPGYTF.

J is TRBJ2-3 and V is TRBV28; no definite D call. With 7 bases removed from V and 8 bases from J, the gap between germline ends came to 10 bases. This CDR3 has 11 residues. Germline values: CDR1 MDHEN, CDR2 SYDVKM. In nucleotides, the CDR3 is TGTGCCAGCATCCTTCGTGGTACGCAGTATTTT. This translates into CASILRGTQYF.

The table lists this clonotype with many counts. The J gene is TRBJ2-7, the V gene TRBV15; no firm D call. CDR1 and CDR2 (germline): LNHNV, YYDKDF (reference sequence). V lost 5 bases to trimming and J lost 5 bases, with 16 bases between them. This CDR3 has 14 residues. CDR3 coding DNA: TGTGCCACCAGCTCAAGCCTAAGGGTCCACGAGCAGTACTTC. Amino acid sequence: CATSSSLRVHEQYF.

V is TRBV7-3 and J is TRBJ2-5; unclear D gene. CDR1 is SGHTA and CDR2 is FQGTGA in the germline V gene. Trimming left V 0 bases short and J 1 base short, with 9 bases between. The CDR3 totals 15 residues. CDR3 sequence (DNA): TGTGCCAGCAGCTTAACAACGAGCATCCAAGAGACCCAGTACTTC. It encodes CASSLTTSIQETQYF.

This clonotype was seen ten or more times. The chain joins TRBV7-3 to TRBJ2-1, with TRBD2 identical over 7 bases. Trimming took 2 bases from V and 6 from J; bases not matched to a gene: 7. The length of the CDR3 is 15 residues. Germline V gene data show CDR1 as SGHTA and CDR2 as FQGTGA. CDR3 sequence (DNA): TGTGCCAGCAGCTTAGGGGGGGGTCATCCCAATGAGCAGTTCTTC. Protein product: CASSLGGGHPNEQFF.

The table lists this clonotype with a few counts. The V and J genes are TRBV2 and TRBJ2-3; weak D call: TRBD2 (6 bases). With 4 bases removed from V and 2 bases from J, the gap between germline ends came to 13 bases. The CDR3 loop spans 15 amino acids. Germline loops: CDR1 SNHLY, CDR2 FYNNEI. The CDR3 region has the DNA TGTGCCAGCAGTGTTGACGGGGGTTACACAGATACGCAGTATTTT. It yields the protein CASSVDGGYTDTQYF.

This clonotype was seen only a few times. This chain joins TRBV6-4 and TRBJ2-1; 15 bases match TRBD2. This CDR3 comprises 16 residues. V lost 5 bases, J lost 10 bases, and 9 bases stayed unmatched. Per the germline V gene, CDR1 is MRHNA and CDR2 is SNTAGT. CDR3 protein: CASSPWTSGRAMEQFF. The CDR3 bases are TGTGCCAGCAGTCCCTGGACTAGCGGGAGGGCCATGGAGCAGTTCTTC.

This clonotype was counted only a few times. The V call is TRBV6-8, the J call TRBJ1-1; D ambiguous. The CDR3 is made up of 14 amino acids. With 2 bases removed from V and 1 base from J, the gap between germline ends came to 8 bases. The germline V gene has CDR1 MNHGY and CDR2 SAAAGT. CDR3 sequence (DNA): TGTGCCAGCAGTTACGCCCCGGGGAACACTGAAGCTTTCTTT. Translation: CASSYAPGNTEAFF.

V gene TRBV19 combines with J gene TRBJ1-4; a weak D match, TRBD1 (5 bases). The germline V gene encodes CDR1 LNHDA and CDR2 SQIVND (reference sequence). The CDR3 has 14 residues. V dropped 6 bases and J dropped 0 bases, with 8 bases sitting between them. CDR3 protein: CASSQGATNEKLFF. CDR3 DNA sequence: TGTGCCAGTAGCCAAGGGGCAACTAATGAAAAACTGTTTTTT.

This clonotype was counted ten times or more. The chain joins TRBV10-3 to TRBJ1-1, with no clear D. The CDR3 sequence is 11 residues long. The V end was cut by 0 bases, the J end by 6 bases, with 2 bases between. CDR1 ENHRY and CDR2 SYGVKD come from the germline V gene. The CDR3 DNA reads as TGTGCCATCAGTGAGTCCGCTGAAGCTTTCTTT. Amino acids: CAISESAEAFF.